These 3 T cell receptor beta chains were sequenced from one sample in a study of cytomegalovirus exposure and HLA in healthy donors. This table comes from immunoSEQ multiplex PCR, and its TCRdb copy is limited to in-frame clones, with some not included. The sample has roughly 60,000 clones, just under 95% seen once. The sequencing input was PBMCs. These receptors were taken from a man aged 18 to 30 in good health and CMV-seronegative.

The rearrangement uses TRBV2 and TRBJ1-3, with no clear D. Between the trimmed V and J ends, which lost 8 bases and 1 base, there was a span of 9 bases. This CDR3 has 13 amino acids. The germline gives CDR1 SNHLY, CDR2 FYNNEI. The CDR3 region has the DNA TGTGCCAGCCGCTGGGAGTCTGGAAACACCATATATTTT. Translated: CASRWESGNTIYF.

The genes are TRBV4-1 and TRBJ1-5; D may be TRBD1 (5 bases). Germline V gene data show CDR1 as MGHRA and CDR2 as YSYEKL. The germline V and J ends were trimmed by 0 bases and 2 bases, with 11 bases remaining between them. This CDR3 comprises 16 residues. For the CDR3, the DNA is TGCGCCAGCAGCCAAGAGGTCCAGGGTGGCAATCAGCCCCAGCATTTT. This codes for CASSQEVQGGNQPQHF.

The chain couples TRBV15 to TRBJ2-1, with D perhaps TRBD2 (6 bases). V dropped 3 bases and J dropped 6 bases, with 18 bases sitting between them. The CDR3 is 16 residues long. Germline-derived CDR1 and CDR2 are LNHNV and YYDKDF (reference sequence). CDR3 in amino acids: CATSSPRTGEVNEQFF. DNA for the CDR3: TGTGCCACCAGCAGTCCTCGGACGGGGGAGGTCAATGAGCAGTTCTTC.